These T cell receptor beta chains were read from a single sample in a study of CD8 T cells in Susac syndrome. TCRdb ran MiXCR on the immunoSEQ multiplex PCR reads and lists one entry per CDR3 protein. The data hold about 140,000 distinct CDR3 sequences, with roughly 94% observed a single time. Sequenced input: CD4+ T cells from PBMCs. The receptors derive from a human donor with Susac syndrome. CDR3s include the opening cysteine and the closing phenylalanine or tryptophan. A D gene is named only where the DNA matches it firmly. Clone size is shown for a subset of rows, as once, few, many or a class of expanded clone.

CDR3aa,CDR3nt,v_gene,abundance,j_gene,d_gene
CASSLMGRNTEAFF,TGTGCCAGCAGCTTGATGGGAAGAAACACTGAAGCTTTCTTT,TRBV5-5,.,TRBJ1-1,.
CSARQSTDTQYF,TGCAGTGCTAGACAGAGCACAGATACGCAGTATTTT,TRBV20-1,.,TRBJ2-3,.
CASGLVWESYSYNEQFF,TGTGCTAGTGGTTTGGTATGGGAAAGTTACTCCTACAATGAGCAGTTCTTC,TRBV12-5,.,TRBJ2-1,.
CASSHGQGNQPQHF,TGTGCCAGCTCACACGGACAGGGCAATCAGCCCCAGCATTTT,TRBV18,.,TRBJ1-5,TRBD1
CASTAGRRGEQFF,TGTGCCAGCACCGCCGGTCGACGAGGTGAGCAGTTCTTC,TRBV12-3/TRBV12-4,.,TRBJ2-1,.
CASSQDRAETQYF,TGTGCCAGCAGCCAAGACAGGGCCGAGACCCAGTACTTC,TRBV7-2,.,TRBJ2-5,TRBD1
CATRGRGSGGYTF,TGTGCCACCAGAGGCAGGGGGAGTGGTGGCTACACCTTC,TRBV15,.,TRBJ1-2,TRBD1
CAWTFHGRNYGYTF,TGTGCCTGGACCTTCCACGGGCGGAACTATGGCTACACCTTC,TRBV30,.,TRBJ1-2,.
CASSPTHGDTEAFF,TGTGCCAGCAGCCCCACGCATGGGGACACTGAAGCTTTCTTT,TRBV4-2,.,TRBJ1-1,.
CSARVSGAYEQYF,TGCAGTGCTAGGGTTAGCGGTGCGTACGAGCAGTACTTC,TRBV20-1,.,TRBJ2-7,.
CASSVGGTGGQETQYF,TGTGCCAGCAGCGTAGGGGGGACAGGGGGCCAAGAGACCCAGTACTTC,TRBV9,.,TRBJ2-5,TRBD1
CASSVSTGESSGNTIYF,TGTGCCAGCAGCGTGAGTACAGGGGAAAGCTCTGGAAACACCATATATTTT,TRBV9,.,TRBJ1-3,TRBD1
CASSKLAARGNQPQHF,TGTGCCAGCAGTAAGCTTGCGGCTCGGGGCAATCAGCCCCAGCATTTT,TRBV27,.,TRBJ1-5,.
CSAGVLAGGDTQYF,TGCAGTGCTGGGGTACTAGCGGGGGGTGATACGCAGTATTTT,TRBV20-1,.,TRBJ2-3,TRBD2
CSAVKNTGELFF,TGCAGTGCAGTGAAGAACACCGGGGAGCTGTTTTTT,TRBV20-1,.,TRBJ2-2,.
CASSPPGRASYEQYF,TGTGCCAGCTCACCACCGGGTCGGGCTTCCTACGAGCAGTACTTC,TRBV18,.,TRBJ2-7,.
CASSDRASLDTQYF,TGTGCCAGCAGCGATAGAGCTAGCTTAGATACGCAGTATTTT,TRBV11-2,.,TRBJ2-3,.
CAWSPTWSAGANVLTF,TGTGCCTGGAGTCCCACGTGGAGCGCTGGGGCCAACGTCCTGACTTTC,TRBV30,.,TRBJ2-6,.
CATSWGREGYSPLHF,TGTGCCACCAGCTGGGGGAGGGAGGGTTATTCACCCCTCCACTTT,TRBV15,.,TRBJ1-6,.
CASSQTTGGLNQPQHF,TGCGCCAGCAGCCAAACGACAGGGGGACTCAATCAGCCCCAGCATTTT,TRBV4-1,.,TRBJ1-5,TRBD1
CASSYSSGGSRPQHF,TGTGCCAGCAGTTACTCCTCCGGAGGTTCGCGGCCCCAGCATTTT,TRBV6-2/TRBV6-3,.,TRBJ1-5,.
CSARDGGRTGGYEQYF,TGCAGTGCTAGAGATGGCGGAAGGACCGGCGGCTACGAGCAGTACTTC,TRBV20-1,.,TRBJ2-7,.
CASSEYIGTGGGYTF,TGTGCCAGCAGTGAATATATAGGGACAGGGGGCGGCTACACCTTC,TRBV2,.,TRBJ1-2,TRBD1
CASSTGPETQYF,TGTGCCAGCAGCACAGGTCCAGAGACCCAGTACTTC,TRBV5-4,.,TRBJ2-5,.
CSASAGNQPQHF,TGCAGTGCTAGTGCTGGAAATCAGCCCCAGCATTTT,TRBV20-1,.,TRBJ1-5,.
CASSPGTGRTPSTDTQYF,TGTGCCAGCAGTCCCGGGACAGGACGGACGCCTAGCACAGATACGCAGTATTTT,TRBV28,.,TRBJ2-3,TRBD1
CASSHRQAEKLFF,TGTGCCAGCAGCCATAGACAGGCTGAAAAACTGTTTTTT,TRBV4-2,.,TRBJ1-4,.
CSAPDPTETDTQYF,TGCAGTGCTCCGGACCCGACCGAGACAGATACGCAGTATTTT,TRBV20-1,.,TRBJ2-3,.
CASSITGSHYEQYF,TGTGCCAGTAGTATAACCGGGTCTCACTACGAGCAGTACTTC,TRBV19,once,TRBJ2-7,.
CASAEGRTPGANVLTF,TGTGCCAGCGCGGAGGGAAGAACCCCTGGGGCCAACGTCCTGACTTTC,TRBV18,.,TRBJ2-6,.
CASRPGTGAGEAFF,TGTGCCAGCAGACCCGGGACAGGGGCTGGTGAAGCTTTCTTT,TRBV6-2/TRBV6-3,once,TRBJ1-1,TRBD1
CASSGTLAGISEQYF,TGCGCCAGCAGCGGAACCCTAGCGGGAATAAGCGAGCAGTACTTC,TRBV5-1,.,TRBJ2-7,TRBD2
CSARQSDSPLHF,TGCAGTGCTAGACAGTCGGATTCACCCCTCCACTTT,TRBV20-1,once,TRBJ1-6,.
CASSLYRATNEKLFF,TGTGCCAGCAGCTTATACCGTGCAACTAATGAAAAACTGTTTTTT,TRBV7-2,.,TRBJ1-4,.
CSARTSGGGYTGELFF,TGCAGCGCAAGGACTAGCGGGGGCGGTTACACCGGGGAGCTGTTTTTT,TRBV20-1,once,TRBJ2-2,TRBD2
CASGLAGLYEQYF,TGTGCCTCAGGACTAGCGGGGCTCTACGAGCAGTACTTC,TRBV28,.,TRBJ2-7,TRBD2
CSASQGLRAFF,TGCAGTGCTAGCCAGGGCCTAAGAGCTTTCTTT,TRBV20-1,.,TRBJ1-1,.
CASRTSGETGELFF,TGTGCCAGCAGGACTAGCGGGGAGACCGGGGAGCTGTTTTTT,TRBV2,.,TRBJ2-2,TRBD2
CASSSPPGGLRGSNQPQHF,TGCGCCAGCAGCTCCCCCCCAGGGGGCTTGAGAGGGAGCAATCAGCCCCAGCATTTT,TRBV5-1,.,TRBJ1-5,TRBD1
CASSLVGTSGGARNIQYF,TGTGCCAGCAGTTTGGTTGGGACTAGCGGGGGGGCCCGGAACATTCAGTACTTC,TRBV28,once,TRBJ2-4,TRBD2
CSAPVGVGETQYF,TGCAGTGCCCCTGTGGGAGTTGGAGAGACCCAGTACTTC,TRBV20-1,.,TRBJ2-5,.